This TCR beta chain was observed in a study of T cells after yellow fever vaccination. The study's findings and limits: Clones that expanded after primary vaccination mostly reappeared after the booster (around 96% CD4, approximately 87% CD8). A weaker secondary response peaked on day 5, the primary on day 15.

This clonotype occurred a few times. Antigen unknown. Each CDR3 protein gets one entry after TCRdb re-called the 5' RACE reads with MiXCR. The sample comprises under 500,000 distinct CDR3 sequences, roughly a sixth of which are singletons, and roughly a sixth rests with the top ten. The CDR3 runs to 15 residues. V shed 0 bases and J shed 1 base, with 5 bases lying between them. The germline gives CDR1 SGDLS, CDR2 YYNGEE. The TCR originated in a man aged 18 to 30 who received the YFV17D yellow fever vaccine. The sequencing here drew on PBMCs, taken before the yellow fever booster vaccination. V and J are TRBV9 and TRBJ1-6; D ambiguous. CDR3 protein: CASSVARSYNSPLHF. As DNA, the CDR3 is TGTGCCAGCAGCGTAGCAAGATCCTATAATTCACCCCTCCACTTT.